This TCR beta chain was profiled in a study of T cell responses to AZD1222 COVID-19 vaccine. Whole-study findings and limits: Spike-specific TCR breadth and depth rose after two AZD1222 doses.

Data came from immunoSEQ multiplex PCR; TCRdb stores just in-frame clones and leaves some out. The sample includes 140,000 to 150,000 clones, 75% to 95% of them seen just once. Note on this clone: Antigen: not known.

This CDR3 has 18 amino acids. Germline loops: CDR1 LGHDT, CDR2 YNNKEL (reference sequence). The V and J ends lost 1 base and 3 bases, in that order; junction bases with no gene match: 9. The sequencing used peripheral blood, collected on day 0 of AZD1222 vaccination. This clonotype was sampled from an adult in good health. The rearrangement joins TRBV3-1 (or the pseudogene TRBV3-2) to TRBJ2-5; 12 nucleotides align to TRBD1. The CDR3 here is CASSQGGTGTGGKETQYF. CDR3 coding DNA: TGTGCCAGCAGCCAAGGGGGGACCGGGACAGGGGGCAAAGAGACCCAGTACTTC.